This TCR beta chain was observed in a study of cytomegalovirus exposure and HLA in healthy donors. Study-level background: Roughly 80 million unique TCRs from HLA-typed donors were held in an early data release. Broader study findings: Compared with the roughly 700-donor mean, an Asian-associated ancestry cluster reportedly had fewer N-insertions, according to a later analysis.

Turning to this clone: The target antigen is unknown.

Primers for the PCR totalled 60 Vbeta and 13 Jbeta. Clones were sequenced by immunoSEQ multiplex PCR, and TCRdb holds only the in-frame ones, with some missing. The table has 100,000 or so clones, nearly 80% seen once. Sequenced material: PBMCs. The TCR comes from a woman in her thirties or forties in good health and CMV-seropositive.

The CDR3 loop is CASSLEQGNVLTF. The DNA of the CDR3 is TGTGCCAGCAGCTTGGAACAGGGCAACGTCCTGACTTTC. V is TRBV5-4 and J is TRBJ2-6, with D maybe TRBD1 (6 bases). Trimming pared 0 bases from V and 9 bases from J, leaving 7 bases between. The CDR3 loop spans 13 amino acids. The germline CDR1 and CDR2 sequences are SGHNT and YYREEE (reference sequence).